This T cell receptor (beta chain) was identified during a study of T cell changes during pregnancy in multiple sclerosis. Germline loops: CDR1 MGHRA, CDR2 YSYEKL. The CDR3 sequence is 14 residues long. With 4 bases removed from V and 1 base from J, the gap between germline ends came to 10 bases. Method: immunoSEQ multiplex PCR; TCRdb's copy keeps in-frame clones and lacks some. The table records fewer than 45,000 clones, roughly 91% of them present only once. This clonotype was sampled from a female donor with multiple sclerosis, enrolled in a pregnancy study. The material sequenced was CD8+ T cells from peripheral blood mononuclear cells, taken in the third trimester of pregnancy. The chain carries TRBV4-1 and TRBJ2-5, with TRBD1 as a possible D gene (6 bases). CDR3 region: CASSPRQAQETQYF. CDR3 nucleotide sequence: TGCGCCAGCAGCCCCCGACAGGCCCAAGAGACCCAGTACTTC.